This passage covers 21 T cell receptor beta chains from one sample sequenced in a study of T cells in tumors after PD-1 blockade. TCRdb keeps only in-frame clones here, not all; method: immunoSEQ multiplex PCR. The table has about 10,000 clones, about 67% seen once. Here the sequenced sample was tumor tissue, taken after anti-PD-1 treatment. The receptors originated from a human donor with basal cell carcinoma.

By share, this clone counts as medium-sized (0.01 to 0.1%). The chain carries TRBV28 and TRBJ1-2; perhaps TRBD1 as D (6 bases). Per germline, CDR1 MDHEN and CDR2 SYDVKM. V lost 5 bases, J lost 4 bases, and 11 bases lay in between. The CDR3 is 13 amino acids. The CDR3 is CASSPDRFYGYTF. The CDR3 DNA is TGTGCCAGCAGTCCCGACAGGTTCTATGGCTACACCTTC.

The count of this clone is one. The chain employs TRBV9 and TRBJ2-6; D is perhaps TRBD1 (6 bases). Germline V gene data show CDR1 as SGDLS and CDR2 as YYNGEE. This CDR3 has 17 amino acids. Trimming removed 7 bases at V and 4 bases at J, with 21 bases between. The CDR3 loop reads CASLNGAGVSGANVLTF. As DNA, the CDR3 is TGTGCCAGCCTAAACGGGGCAGGGGTATCCGGGGCCAACGTCCTGACTTTC.

The chain employs TRBV30 and TRBJ1-1, with TRBD1 matching over 9 bases. From germline, CDR1 is GTSNPN and CDR2 SVGIG (reference sequence). The CDR3 extends over 14 amino acids. The junction had 3 bases not matched to a gene; V was cut back by 1 base and J by 3 bases. The CDR3 bases are TGTGCCTGGAGTGCCTGGGACAGGGACACTGAAGCTTTCTTT. It translates to CAWSAWDRDTEAFF. Full variable domain (outside the CDR3, taken from reference TRBV30 and TRBJ1-1): SQTIHQWPATLVQPVGSPLSLECTVEGTSNPNLYWYRQAAGRGLQLLFYSVGIGQISSEVPQNLSASRPQDRQFILSSKKLLLSDSGFYLCAWSAWDRDTEAFFGQGTRLTVV.

This clone was detected only a few times. The rearrangement links TRBV7-2 to TRBJ1-2; D is possibly TRBD1 (6 bases). CDR3 length equals 14 residues. V lost 5 bases, J lost 4 bases, and 14 bases lay in between. Germline lookup yields CDR1 SGHTA and CDR2 FQGNSA. CDR3 sequence: CASSARSGAYGYTF. The CDR3, as DNA: TGTGCCAGCAGCGCCCGGTCAGGGGCCTATGGCTACACCTTC. The full variable domain, with the rest looked up from reference TRBV7-2 and TRBJ1-2, is GAGVSQSPSNKVTEKGKDVELRCDPISGHTALYWYRQSLGQGLEFLIYFQGNSAPDKSGLPSDRFSAERTGGSVSTLTIQRTQQEDSAVYLCASSARSGAYGYTFGSGTRLTVV.

This chain uses TRBV25-1 with TRBJ1-4; 8 positions match TRBD1. CDR3 length: 17 amino acids. Germline V gives CDR1 MGHDK, CDR2 SYGVNS. Losses at the gene ends were 3 bases for V and 0 bases for J; bases not matched to a gene: 6. CDR3 protein: CASSEAGGSATNEKLFF. The CDR3 region has the DNA TGTGCCAGCAGTGAGGCAGGGGGCAGTGCAACTAATGAAAAACTGTTTTTT.

This chain connects TRBV6-1 to TRBJ2-3, with 9 bases aligning to TRBD1. Trimming took 3 bases from V and 4 from J; bases not matched to a gene: 2. The CDR3 runs 14 residues. Germline V CDR1 and CDR2: MNHNS, SASEGT. CDR3 nucleotides: TGTGCCAGCAGTGATCGACAGGGGGCAGATACGCAGTATTTT. Protein product: CASSDRQGADTQYF.

The rearrangement links TRBV6-5 to TRBJ1-1, with 8 nucleotides matching TRBD1. J gave up 6 bases and V 5 bases, and 8 bases lay outside the gene matches. The germline V gene has CDR1 MNHEY and CDR2 SVGAGI. The CDR3 covers 14 residues. The CDR3 protein is CASSRTGRVPEAFF. The CDR3 DNA reads TGTGCCAGCAGTCGGACAGGGAGAGTACCTGAAGCTTTCTTT.

V gene TRBV6-5 combines with J gene TRBJ2-5, with TRBD2 matching 9 bases. The germline CDR1 and CDR2 sequences are MNHEY and SVGAGI. The CDR3 length is 14 residues. The junction had 0 bases not matched to a gene; V was cut back by 0 bases and J by 4 bases. The CDR3 is CASSYSSGRETQYF. CDR3 nucleotide sequence: TGTGCCAGCAGTTACTCTAGCGGGAGAGAGACCCAGTACTTC.

The chain recombines TRBV7-2 with TRBJ2-3; 7 bases map to TRBD2. This CDR3 contains 14 residues. The ends lost 9 bases at V and 2 bases at J; junction bases unmatched: 8. Germline CDR1 reads SGHTA; CDR2 reads FQGNSA. The CDR3, as DNA: TGTGCCAGTTCGGGGGGACTCTACACAGATACGCAGTATTTT. It specifies CASSGGLYTDTQYF.

The chain couples TRBV7-2 to TRBJ2-1, with 13 positions matching TRBD2. V lost 4 bases and J lost 5; bases outside the gene matches: 14. Germline-derived CDR1 and CDR2 are SGHTA and FQGNSA. The CDR3 has 19 residues. DNA of the CDR3: TGTGCCAGCAGCTCCCGGACTAGCGGGAGTCTCCCGTCTGACAATGAGCAGTTCTTC. It specifies CASSSRTSGSLPSDNEQFF.

The V call is TRBV7-2, the J call TRBJ2-1; 8 bases are a match to TRBD1. In germline, CDR1 is SGHTA, CDR2 FQGNSA. J lost 1 base, V lost 5 bases, and 10 bases had no gene match. This CDR3 has 17 residues. As DNA, the CDR3 is TGTGCCAGCAGCCTTCGGACAGGGACGGTATCCTACAATGAGCAGTTCTTC. Its translation: CASSLRTGTVSYNEQFF.

This clone turned up a few times. This rearrangement joins TRBV6-2 or TRBV6-3 to TRBJ1-1; D unclear. The CDR3 runs to 13 residues. Germline values: CDR1 MNHEY, CDR2 SVGEGT. V was shortened by 6 bases and J by 7 bases, with 15 bases between the two germline ends. The chain's CDR3 is CASRPTTEFEAFF. Here the CDR3 DNA reads TGTGCCAGCAGGCCTACTACCGAATTTGAAGCTTTCTTT.

The chain recombines TRBV20-1 with TRBJ2-4; the match to TRBD1 covers 8 bases. Germline V gene data show CDR1 as DFQATT and CDR2 as SNEGSKA (reference sequence). Trimming took 5 bases from V and 4 from J; bases not matched to a gene: 7. The CDR3 spans 14 residues. The CDR3 sequence: CSAREDRAKNIQYF. In DNA, the CDR3 is TGCAGTGCTCGTGAGGACAGGGCTAAAAACATTCAGTACTTC.

Worth noting for this clone: Germline and junction disagree at one end, which may indicate a read error. This rearrangement joins TRBV9 to TRBJ1-3, with a possible D match to TRBD1 (5 bases). Looked up from germline, CDR1 is SGDLS and CDR2 is YYNGEE. The CDR3 covers 14 residues. This CDR3 reads CASSARDAGNTIYF. The CDR3 DNA follows: TGTGCCAGCAGCGCCCGGGACGCTGGGAACACCATATATTTT.

This sequence joins TRBV10-3 and TRBJ2-5; tentative D call: TRBD1 (5 bases). Trimming cost V 3 bases and J 12 bases, with 11 bases left between them. The CDR3 extends over 11 amino acids. Germline values: CDR1 ENHRY, CDR2 SYGVKD. The CDR3: CAISEGALEYF. The CDR3 nucleotides read TGTGCCATCAGTGAAGGGGCCCTGGAGTACTTC.

The chain links TRBV29-1 to TRBJ1-2, with D unclear. The CDR3 length is 13 residues. The germline gives CDR1 SQVTM, CDR2 ANQGSEA. Trimming left V 4 bases short and J 9 bases short, with 18 bases between. In DNA, the CDR3 is TGCAGCGTTGTGACGGGTTACCTAAGCAGCTACACCTTC. Translating it yields CSVVTGYLSSYTF. The full variable domain, completed using reference TRBV29-1 and TRBJ1-2, is SAVISQKPSRDICQRGTSLTIQCQVDSQVTMMFWYRQQPGQSLTLIATANQGSEATYESGFVIDKFPISRPNLTFSTLTVSNMSPEDSSIYLCSVVTGYLSSYTFGSGTRLTVV.

This clone is labeled medium-sized (0.01 to 0.1%). DNA for the CDR3: TGCGCCAGCAGCTTCGGGACAGGGGGCATCAACGAGCAGTACTTC. Translated: CASSFGTGGINEQYF. V and J are TRBV5-1 and TRBJ2-7; 12 positions match TRBD1. V lost 2 bases to trimming and J lost 5 bases; unmatched junction nucleotides: 5. This CDR3 spans 15 amino acids. Per the germline V gene, CDR1 is SGHRS and CDR2 is YFSETQ.

V gene TRBV9 combines with J gene TRBJ2-1, with a weak D call TRBD1 (6 bases). Trimming cost V 2 bases and J 3 bases, with 12 bases left between them. CDR1 is SGDLS and CDR2 is YYNGEE in the germline V gene. The CDR3 contains 15 residues. CDR3 in amino acids: CASSVFSDSYNEQFF. CDR3 sequence (DNA): TGTGCCAGCAGCGTGTTTTCGGACAGCTACAATGAGCAGTTCTTC.

The rearrangement joins TRBV14 to TRBJ1-3; D remains unclear. Germline CDR1 and CDR2: SGHDN and FVKESK. The length of the CDR3 is 15 residues. The V end was cut by 0 bases, the J end by 0 bases, with 6 bases between. Here the CDR3 reads CASSQERDSGNTIYF. CDR3 nucleotides: TGTGCCAGCAGCCAAGAGCGGGACTCTGGAAACACCATATATTTT. The whole variable domain, filled in from reference TRBV14 and TRBJ1-3, reads EAGVTQFPSHSVIEKGQTVTLRCDPISGHDNLYWYRRVMGKEIKFLLHFVKESKQDESGMPNNRFLAERTGGTYSTLKVQPAELEDSGVYFCASSQERDSGNTIYFGEGSWLTVV.

This chain connects TRBV7-9 to TRBJ1-5; maybe TRBD1 (5 bases). V was clipped by 1 base and J by 1 base, with 17 bases between them. Germline V gene sequence: CDR1 SEHNR, CDR2 FQNEAQ (reference sequence). This CDR3 is 18 amino acids long. CDR3 residues: CASSLVTSGVLSNQPQHF. The CDR3, as DNA: TGTGCCAGCAGCTTAGTCACGTCGGGGGTGTTGAGCAATCAGCCCCAGCATTTT.

Concerning this clone: Other DNA sequences in this sample translate to the same CDR3. V is TRBV7-3 and J is TRBJ1-1; no clear D gene. The V and J ends lost 0 bases and 2 bases respectively, with 4 bases between them. Germline V gene lookup returns CDR1 SGHTA and CDR2 FQGTGA. The CDR3 is 13 residues long. CDR3 protein: CASSLTSNTEAFF. DNA of the CDR3: TGTGCCAGCAGCTTAACCTCTAACACTGAAGCTTTCTTT.